Listed below are T cell receptor beta chains from one sample, sequenced in a study of shared clonotypes between healthy human individuals. Clones were read by immunoSEQ multiplex PCR, and TCRdb kept only the in-frame ones, dropping some. The table lists 2 million to 2.5 million clones, 85% to 95% of them singletons. The sequenced sample was naive CD4+ T cells from PBMCs. All receptors derive from a man in his late teens or twenties in good health. Some clones in this sample may be carry-over from other donors' samples. The CDR3 runs from the conserved cysteine through the conserved F or W.

v_call cdr3_aa
TRBV4-2 CASSQDLGTSNEQFF
TRBV18 CASSPGGPNTEAFF
TRBV9 CASSTTSGRLETQYF
TRBV5-8 CASVRGWTAYEGQYF
TRBV19 CASTTYGEQFF
TRBV5-1 CASSLRTSGREETQYF
TRBV6-1 CASISHQGLGNTIYF
TRBV6-5 CASRSSVASNEKLFF
TRBV5-1 CASSPDTSSSYEQYF
TRBV2 CASKMEREGETQYF
TRBV7-8 CASSLVPRGSNTGELFF
TRBV25-1 CASSDPGQGNTEAFF
TRBV5-8 CASSPATRGQVYEQYF
TRBV4-1 CASSQGTMRDTQYF
TRBV7-9 CASSPRPLTRTGELFF
TRBV28 CASSLSGTTDTQYF
TRBV5-6 CASSMLAGAGETQYF
TRBV27 CASIPGVGATTEAFF
TRBV6-4 CAVLTPSGANVLTF
TRBV18 CASSPGQPSSGNTIYF
TRBV6-1 CASTGDSPSSRQYF
TRBV7-2 CASSPAGTYAYEQYF
TRBV6-5 CASSYASGRNEQFF
TRBV19 CASSEAGYQPQHF
TRBV2 CASRGTAYNEQFF
TRBV5-1 CASSPDRVPGELFF
TRBV11-2 CASSSWTSGGYNEQFF
TRBV2 CASRYSPGELFF
TRBV11-2 CASSWTGPAYNEQFF
TRBV7-9 CASSLGIGREKYEQYF
TRBV28 CASSLLSVGYTF
TRBV5-8 CATQGYGTEAFF
TRBV18 CASSPLRPGTEAFF
TRBV7-3 CASSLTANTGELFF
TRBV5-1 CASSFGQREGHEQFF
TRBV7-8 CASSLAHRAGNTIYF
TRBV15 CATSRTLAGEFEQYF
TRBV2 CASSERVLNTEAFF
TRBV9 CASSVAGPSEAFF
TRBV15 CATTHDRASSGANVLTF
TRBV28 CASSLFSYEQYF
TRBV27 CASSRTPDRAYSGNTIYF
TRBV2 CASSMTGTNEKLFF
TRBV30 CAWSAQGALLHF